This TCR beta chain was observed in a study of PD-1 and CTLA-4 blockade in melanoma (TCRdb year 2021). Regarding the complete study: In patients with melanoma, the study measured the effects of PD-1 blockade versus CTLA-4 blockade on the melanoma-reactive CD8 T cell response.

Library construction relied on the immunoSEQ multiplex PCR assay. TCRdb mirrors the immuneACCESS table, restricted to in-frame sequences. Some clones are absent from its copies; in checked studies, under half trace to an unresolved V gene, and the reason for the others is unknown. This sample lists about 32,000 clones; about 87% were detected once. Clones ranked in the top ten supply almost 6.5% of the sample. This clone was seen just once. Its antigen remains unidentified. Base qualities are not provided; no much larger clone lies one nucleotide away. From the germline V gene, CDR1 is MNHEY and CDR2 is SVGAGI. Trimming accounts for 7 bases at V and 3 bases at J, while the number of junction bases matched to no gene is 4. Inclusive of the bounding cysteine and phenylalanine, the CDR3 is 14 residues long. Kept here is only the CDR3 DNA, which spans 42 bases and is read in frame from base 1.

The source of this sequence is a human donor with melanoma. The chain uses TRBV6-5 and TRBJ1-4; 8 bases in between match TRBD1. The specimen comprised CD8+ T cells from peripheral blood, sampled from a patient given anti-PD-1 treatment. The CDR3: CASKKQGANEKLFF. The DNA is TGTGCCAGCAAAAAACAGGGGGCTAATGAAAAACTGTTTTTT.